This T cell receptor beta chain derives from a study of T cells in Graves' hyperthyroidism and ophthalmopathy. Turning to the study itself: Sampling of peripheral blood happened at initial diagnosis, prior to any treatment.

The TCR beta CDR3 regions underwent amplification using RNA transcripts as the source. Carried out on the TCR CDR3, a first-round RT-PCR used the HTBI primer set. TCRdb passed the multiplex PCR reads through MiXCR, listing each CDR3 protein once. The data show around 570,000 distinct CDR3 sequences, about 20% seen once. The table lists this clonotype with a few counts. Its target is not known. The study's findings and limits: Ophthalmopathy prediction by the model preceded onset by a median roughly 6 months.

Germline V lookup: CDR1 MNHNS, CDR2 SASEGT. The CDR3 runs to 16 residues. The V and J ends lost 1 base and 0 bases respectively, with 12 bases between them. Ophthalmopathy patients all had a Clinical Activity Score of at least 3, a NOSPECS grade of at least 4 and disease under 3 months old. Lactation, pregnancy, other autoimmune disease or uncontrolled infection led to exclusion of patients. The chain links TRBV6-1 to TRBJ1-1; tentatively, D is TRBD1 (6 bases). The TCR sequence derives from a man between 35 and 55 years old with Graves' ophthalmopathy. Source material: blood. The CDR3 region is CASSEGTENMNTEAFF. For the CDR3, the DNA is TGTGCCAGCAGTGAAGGGACAGAAAACATGAACACTGAAGCTTTCTTT.